These 6 T cell receptor beta chains originate from one sample sequenced in a study of CD8 T cells in Susac syndrome. An amount of RNA that ranged from roughly 0.45 to 1 ug was reverse transcribed with random hexamers. TCRdb reanalysed the immunoSEQ multiplex PCR reads using MiXCR and keeps one entry per CDR3 protein. The sample has approximately 90,000 distinct CDR3 sequences; roughly 93% are singletons. The sequencing input was CD8+ T cells from PBMCs. These TCRs come from a human donor in good health.

The V gene is TRBV23-1, the J gene TRBJ1-5; TRBD1 might be the D (6 bases). TRBV23-1 qualifies as an ORF whose function is uncertain. The CDR3 is 18 amino acids. V was cut by 0 bases and J by 0 bases, with 15 bases left in between. The CDR3 DNA reads as TGCGCCAGCAGTCAATCGTGGGGGGACACACATAGCAATCAGCCCCAGCATTTT. Its protein is CASSQSWGDTHSNQPQHF.

The J gene is TRBJ1-1, the V gene TRBV19, with 7 bases that match TRBD1. The CDR3 is made up of 13 amino acids. Germline loops: CDR1 LNHDA, CDR2 SQIVND (reference sequence). Trimming removed 7 bases from V and 3 bases from J; junction bases left unmatched: 5. The CDR3 protein is CASKGTEDTEAFF. The CDR3 DNA follows: TGTGCCAGTAAGGGGACAGAGGACACTGAAGCTTTCTTT.

The chain joins TRBV6-1 to TRBJ1-2; TRBD1 aligns across 8 bases. Germline CDR1 MNHNS, CDR2 SASEGT. The CDR3 is 15 amino acids. V lost 1 base, J lost 8 bases, and 9 bases stayed unmatched. CDR3 coding DNA: TGTGCCAGCAGTGAAGAACCAGGGGGCGGGCGCGGCTACACCTTC. Translating gives CASSEEPGGGRGYTF.

CDR3 sequence: CASSDTRTAYEQYF. CDR3 DNA: TGCGCCAGCAGTGACACCAGGACTGCCTACGAGCAGTACTTC. This rearrangement joins TRBV10-2 to TRBJ2-7; D is possibly TRBD2 (5 bases). The CDR3 has 14 residues. Between the trimmed V and J ends, which lost 3 bases and 2 bases, there was a span of 11 bases. From germline, CDR1 is WSHSY and CDR2 SAAADI.

The chain carries TRBV19 and TRBJ2-1; 7 nucleotides align to TRBD2. This CDR3 region has 15 residues. Trimming at V came to 3 bases and at J to 0 bases, leaving 2 bases not matched to a gene. Germline CDR1 is LNHDA and CDR2 is SQIVND (reference sequence). The DNA of the CDR3 is TGTGCCAGTAGTATGGGGGGGAGCTCCTACAATGAGCAGTTCTTC. Encoded protein: CASSMGGSSYNEQFF.

The gene calls are TRBV7-9 and TRBJ2-7; D not resolved. The CDR3 has 15 amino acids. V gave up 0 bases and J gave up 2 bases, with 11 bases separating them. The germline V gene has CDR1 SEHNR and CDR2 FQNEAQ (reference sequence). CDR3 protein: CASSLAAGSTYEQYF. In DNA, the CDR3 is TGTGCCAGCAGCTTAGCGGCAGGCTCGACCTACGAGCAGTACTTC.